This T cell receptor beta chain was captured in a study of technical replicates of blood from several donors (dated by TCRdb to about 2017). The library was built by means of the immunoSEQ multiplex PCR assay. TCRdb took this table from immuneACCESS and kept in-frame rearrangements with V and J called. Such tables lack part of the clones; where checked against another copy, unresolved V genes explain under half of the gap, and the rest is unexplained. Here the sample has about 66,000 clones; around 87% occur a single time. Of the sample, approximately 4.4% falls within the top ten clones. CDR1 is given as SGHNT and CDR2 as YYREEE, both from the germline V gene (reference sequence). V ends up 0 bases short and J 10 bases short, with an unmatched junction base count of 7. Its CDR3 holds 15 amino acids, cysteine through phenylalanine. The sequence is cut down to CDR3 DNA, 45 bases in frame from base 1.

As for this clone: Its antigen target is currently unknown. Nothing much larger sits one base from this clone, and base qualities are not available.

The V and J genes are TRBV5-4 and TRBJ2-1; 10 middle bases align to TRBD2. The sequenced sample was PBMCs. The source is a human donor in good health. Some clones in this sample may be carry-over from other donors' samples. The CDR3 amino acid sequence is: CASSLGTSGIGEQFF. In nucleotides, the sequence is TGTGCCAGCAGCTTGGGGACTAGCGGCATAGGGGAGCAGTTCTTC.